The clone carrying this T cell receptor beta chain was seen only a few times. The antigen is undetermined. Indicated treatment: approximately 9-day PBMC culture with coronavirus spike peptide pools or control peptides (ViraFEST assay). Scientists ran DNA taken from cultured CD4+ T cells through the Oncomine TCR Beta short-read assay for sequencing. TCRdb fed the PCR reads into MiXCR, producing one record per CDR3 protein. The sample has about 20,000 distinct CDR3 sequences, 48% seen once. Germline lookup yields CDR1 SEHNR and CDR2 FQNEAQ (reference sequence). The V and J ends lost 3 bases and 7 bases, in that order; junction bases with no gene match: 7. The CDR3 is 14 residues long. This record comes from a study of vaccination and CD4 T cells after COVID-19.

This TCR was sampled from a human donor who had recovered from COVID-19. The sample consisted of CD4+ T cells from blood, cultured in vitro. The gene calls are TRBV7-9 and TRBJ1-2, with 8 bases that match TRBD1. CDR3 nucleotides: TGTGCCAGCAGCTTCTCGGACAGGGAGGGTGGCTACACCTTC. Encoded protein: CASSFSDREGGYTF.